The text below deals with one TCR beta chain. Its antigen has not been determined. One base away lies a much larger clone, so this may be a sequencing read error. The label giving this sample's time point can be read as: baseline before oral tofacitinib. Peripheral blood and lesional scalp punch biopsies were obtained from patients with alopecia areata. After PBMCs were isolated by density centrifugation and stained for CD3, CD4 and CD8, a FACSAria was used to sort CD4+ and CD8+ T cells. Library prep was done by the immunoSEQ multiplex PCR assay. For TCR sequencing, RNA was extracted from every sample and reverse transcribed into cDNA to serve as template. SuperScript III was used for first-strand cDNA synthesis, primed with a 2:1 mix of oligo-dT and random hexamers. A synthetic immune receptor repertoire was used to assess amplification bias, and residual bias was removed computationally. In the original analysis: Raw reads were preprocessed to remove errors, and CDR3 was defined according to IMGT conventions as the region from the conserved cysteine to phenylalanine. To get clonality, Shannon entropy was normalized by log2 of the number of productive unique TCRs and the result was subtracted from 1. Whether each scalp clone was CD4 or CD8 was inferred by checking scalp TCRbeta sequences against the CD4 and CD8 repertoires from sorted blood. TCRdb limited this immuneACCESS table to in-frame rearrangements with V and J called. A share of clones is missing; checked studies link under half to unresolved V genes, and the rest is unexplained. The DNA was the basis for D and trimming; V, J and clone size are from that table. This sample lists hundreds of thousands of clones; around 67% were detected once. Approximately 1.2% of the sample comes from the top ten.

This specimen belongs to a study of CD8+ T cells in alopecia areata (dated by TCRdb to between 2017 and 2018). About the study as a whole: The treated patients, all with moderate-to-severe alopecia areata, were enrolled in an open-label pilot trial of oral tofacitinib given at 5 to 10 mg twice daily. Patients received tofacitinib for 6 to 18 months and were then followed off drug for 6 months to check for delayed response and recurrence. Clonality in the scalp was compared among normal scalp (n=4), patchy alopecia areata scalp (n=8), and alopecia totalis/universalis scalp (n=8). TCRbeta CDR3 regions were amplified by immunoSEQ multiplex PCR using 35 Vbeta forward and 13 Jbeta reverse primers. High-throughput TCRbeta sequencing was used to examine T cell clonal expansion in alopecia areata in both the C3H/HeJ mouse model and human patients. Tofacitinib-treated patients had biopsies at baseline and at 4 and 24 weeks of treatment, with a later scalp biopsy in several patients. RNA was extracted with the PAXgene miRNA kit for fixed scalp, the miRNeasy kit for PBMCs, and the RNeasy kit for mouse skin. Human TCRbeta sequencing covered scalp tissue and sorted CD4+ and CD8+ peripheral blood T cells from patchy and totalis/universalis alopecia areata patients and healthy controls.

The paper as a whole reports these results and caveats: Unlike mouse skin, where gammadelta T cells dominate, normal human skin contains resident alphabeta T cells that get sequenced too, which complicates analysis of the scalp TCR repertoire. Compared with normal scalp, lesional scalp, particularly in alopecia totalis/universalis, had higher clonality and more expanded CD8+ clones, which suggests antigenic drive. Shared TCR sequences between patients were less evident than in mice, which may be partly attributable to HLA diversity in the patient population.

The CDR3 spans 13 residues, from the cysteine through the phenylalanine. Kept here is only the CDR3 DNA, which spans 39 bases and is read in frame from base 1. Via the germline V gene (reference sequence), CDR1 is SEHNR and CDR2 FQNEAQ. V is pared back by 1 base and J by 1 base, with 4 bases lying between the germline termini. This specimen was CD4+ T cells sorted from blood, taken at week 0. The TCR comes from a human donor with alopecia areata. The receptor chain draws on TRBV7-9 and TRBJ2-5, with no D gene named confidently. The DNA sequence is given as TGTGCCAGCAGCTTAGGCAGCCAAGAGACCCAGTACTTC. It encodes CASSLGSQETQYF.